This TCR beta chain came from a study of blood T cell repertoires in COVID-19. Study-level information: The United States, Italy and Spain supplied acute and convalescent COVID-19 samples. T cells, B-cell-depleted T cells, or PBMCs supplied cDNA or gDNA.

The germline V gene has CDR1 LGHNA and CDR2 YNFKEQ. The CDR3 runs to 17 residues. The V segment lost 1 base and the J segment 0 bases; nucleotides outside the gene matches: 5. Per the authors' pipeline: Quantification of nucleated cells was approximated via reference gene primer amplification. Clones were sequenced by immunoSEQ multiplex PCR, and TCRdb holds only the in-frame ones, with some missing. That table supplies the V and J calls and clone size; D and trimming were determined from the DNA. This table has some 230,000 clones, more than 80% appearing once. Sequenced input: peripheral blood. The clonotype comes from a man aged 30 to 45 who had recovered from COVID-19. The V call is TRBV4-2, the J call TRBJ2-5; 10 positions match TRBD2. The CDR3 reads CASSQGTSGGDQETQYF. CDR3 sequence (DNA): TGTGCCAGCAGCCAAGGGACCAGCGGGGGGGACCAAGAGACCCAGTACTTC.